These 22 T cell receptor beta chains originate from one sample sequenced in a study of blood T cell repertoires in COVID-19. The protocol was immunoSEQ multiplex PCR, while the TCRdb copy is restricted to in-frame clones and leaves out a portion. The sample consists of roughly 100,000 clones, about 85% of them appearing once. Sequences were obtained from peripheral blood. All receptors come from a man between 45 and 60 years old in a cohort sampled during active COVID-19.

V gene TRBV6-4 combines with J gene TRBJ1-6, with TRBD1 matching 7 bases. The CDR3 has 13 amino acids. With V trimmed by 2 bases and J by 8 bases, 0 bases remained unmatched. CDR1 is MRHNA, CDR2 SNTAGT, per germline. In DNA form, the CDR3 reads TGTGCCAGCAGTGACGGGACAGATTCACCCCTCCACTTT. Its translation: CASSDGTDSPLHF.

V gene TRBV6-5 combines with J gene TRBJ1-1; maybe TRBD1 (5 bases). The ends were cut back, 0 bases at V and 5 bases at J, with 13 bases in the middle. This CDR3 is built from 15 residues. CDR1 MNHEY and CDR2 SVGAGI come from the germline V gene. CDR3 region: CASSYSVGGVTEAFF. The CDR3 nucleotides read TGTGCCAGCAGTTACTCGGTTGGAGGGGTAACTGAAGCTTTCTTT.

The chain links TRBV11-3 to TRBJ2-7; 7 bases agree with TRBD1. With 5 bases clipped from V and 2 bases from J, the junction kept 9 bases outside the gene matches. Germline assignment: CDR1 SGHNT and CDR2 YENEEA. The CDR3 loop spans 15 amino acids. CDR3: CASSPTTGLAYEQYF. The CDR3, as DNA: TGTGCCAGCAGCCCAACGACAGGGCTAGCCTACGAGCAGTACTTC.

This chain links TRBV6-6 with TRBJ1-5, with a tentative D call TRBD1 (5 bases). V gave up 6 bases and J gave up 0 bases, with 12 bases separating them. The CDR3 consists of 15 residues. Germline V gene data show CDR1 as MNHNY and CDR2 as SVGAGI (reference sequence). The CDR3 loop reads CASSFPGGSNQPQHF. DNA for the CDR3: TGTGCCAGCAGCTTCCCCGGGGGTAGCAATCAGCCCCAGCATTTT.

The chain recombines TRBV15 with TRBJ2-3, with 10 bases matching TRBD2. Germline V gene sequence: CDR1 LNHNV, CDR2 YYDKDF (reference sequence). CDR3 length: 15 amino acids. The junction had 2 bases not matched to a gene; V was cut back by 5 bases and J by 0 bases. The CDR3 nucleotides are TGTGCCACCAGCGGACTAGCGGATAGCACAGATACGCAGTATTTT. Amino acids: CATSGLADSTDTQYF.

The V call is TRBV21-1, the J call TRBJ2-7; the table's D call, TRBD1, has no DNA check behind it. TRBV21-1 is reported as a pseudogene. The CDR3 length is 12 residues. The chain's CDR3 is CASFDRVYEQYF. The CDR3 coding sequence is TGTGCCAGCTTTGACAGGGTCTACGAGCAGTACTTC.

The genes are TRBV6-4 and TRBJ2-2; 12 nucleotides align to TRBD2. J was trimmed by 0 bases and V by 5 bases; bases with no gene match: 7. Germline CDR1 reads MRHNA; CDR2 reads SNTAGT. The CDR3 has 18 residues. The DNA for the CDR3 is TGTGCCAGCAGTCCAACGACTAGCGGGGGTGCGAACACCGGGGAGCTGTTTTTT. Protein: CASSPTTSGGANTGELFF.

V gene TRBV24-1 combines with J gene TRBJ1-2; the D gene is possibly TRBD1 (6 bases). V gave up 7 bases and J gave up 8 bases, with 13 bases separating them. Germline V lookup: CDR1 KGHDR, CDR2 SFDVKD. This CDR3 region has 12 residues. CDR3 nucleotide sequence: TGTGCCACCAGCCTGACAGGAAGGGGCTACACCTTC. Its translation: CATSLTGRGYTF.

The CDR3 region is CASSPPLQGAFNEQFF. The CDR3 bases are TGCGCCAGCAGCCCGCCGCTTCAGGGGGCTTTCAATGAGCAGTTCTTC. J is TRBJ2-1 and V is TRBV5-1; 8 bases are a match to TRBD1. V gave up 4 bases and J gave up 6 bases; unmatched junction bases: 12. The CDR3 is made up of 16 amino acids. CDR1 SGHRS and CDR2 YFSETQ come from the germline V gene.

This chain uses TRBV23-1 with TRBJ2-1, with TRBD2 matching 7 bases. TRBV23-1 is placed among ORFs of uncertain function. This CDR3 region has 15 residues. The ends lost 3 bases at V and 0 bases at J; junction bases unmatched: 2. The CDR3 DNA is TGCGCCAGCAGTCATTCGGGAGGCTCCTACAATGAGCAGTTCTTC. This sequence encodes CASSHSGGSYNEQFF.

V gene TRBV28 combines with J gene TRBJ2-3; TRBD2 matches 10 bases. CDR3 length equals 15 residues. Losses at the gene ends were 5 bases for V and 3 bases for J; bases not matched to a gene: 5. From germline, CDR1 is MDHEN and CDR2 SYDVKM. CDR3 in amino acids: CASSPSGGGTDTQYF. CDR3 coding DNA: TGTGCCAGCAGTCCCAGCGGGGGGGGAACAGATACGCAGTATTTT.

The chain couples TRBV2 to TRBJ1-4; a possible D gene is TRBD1 (6 bases). The CDR3 extends over 15 amino acids. V was cut by 5 bases and J by 4 bases, with 14 bases left in between. The V gene's germline CDR1 is SNHLY and CDR2 FYNNEI. The DNA of the CDR3 is TGTGCCAGCAGTAGGTCGAGACAGGTTAATGAAAAACTGTTTTTT. This codes for CASSRSRQVNEKLFF. Together with reference TRBV2 and TRBJ1-4, the CDR3 gives the full variable domain: EPEVTQTPSHQVTQMGQEVILRCVPISNHLYFYWYRQILGQKVEFLVSFYNNEISEKSEIFDDQFSVERPDGSNFTLKIRSTKLEDSAMYFCASSRSRQVNEKLFFGSGTQLSVL.

The genes are TRBV3-1 (or the pseudogene TRBV3-2) and TRBJ1-2; D is perhaps TRBD1 (6 bases). The CDR3 is made up of 13 amino acids. Germline-derived CDR1 and CDR2 are LGHDT and YNNKEL (reference sequence). V was shortened by 0 bases and J by 5 bases, with 7 bases between the two germline ends. CDR3 sequence: CASSQERGYGYTF. In DNA form, the CDR3 reads TGTGCCAGCAGCCAAGAGAGGGGGTATGGCTACACCTTC.

The chain employs TRBV3-1 (or the pseudogene TRBV3-2) and TRBJ2-2, with 10 bases aligning to TRBD1. Germline V gene sequence: CDR1 LGHDT, CDR2 YNNKEL (reference sequence). CDR3 length: 14 amino acids. The trim removed 5 bases at V and 7 bases at J, leaving 4 bases unmatched. This CDR3 reads CASSGDRGHGELFF. The CDR3 DNA sequence: TGTGCCAGCAGCGGGGACAGGGGTCACGGGGAGCTGTTTTTT.

The rearrangement joins TRBV29-1 to TRBJ1-2, with D unclear. Trimming took 7 bases from V and 5 from J, leaving 14 bases between them. The CDR3 covers 12 residues. CDR1 and CDR2 from the germline V gene are SQVTM and ANQGSEA. CDR3 coding DNA: TGCAGCGGTGGCGCGGGCGATTATGGCTACACCTTC. It encodes CSGGAGDYGYTF.

The chain couples TRBV5-5 to TRBJ2-7, with D tentatively TRBD1 (6 bases). This CDR3 has 12 amino acids. The germline V gene has CDR1 SGHKS and CDR2 YYEKEE (reference sequence). Trimming cost V 0 bases and J 13 bases, with 14 bases left between them. The CDR3 DNA sequence: TGTGCCAGCAGCTTGGCCGGGACATCGCAATACTTC. This sequence encodes CASSLAGTSQYF.

A note on this clone: This specimen includes other DNA sequences encoding the same CDR3. The CDR3 bases are TGCGCCAGCAGCTCAGGACAGACCAACTATGGCTACACCTTC. It is translated as CASSSGQTNYGYTF. V is TRBV5-1 and J is TRBJ1-2, with D perhaps TRBD1 (6 bases). Between the trimmed V and J ends, which lost 3 bases and 2 bases, there was a span of 11 bases. Germline assignment: CDR1 SGHRS and CDR2 YFSETQ. The CDR3 covers 14 residues.

This clone is a singleton in its sample. The J gene is TRBJ2-1, the V gene TRBV7-8, with D unclear. The germline V and J ends were trimmed by 2 bases and 6 bases, with 8 bases remaining between them. In germline, CDR1 is SGHVS, CDR2 FQNEAQ. This CDR3 spans 13 amino acids. CDR3 in amino acids: CASSLLLSNEQFF. The CDR3 coding sequence is TGTGCCAGCAGCTTACTATTGAGCAATGAGCAGTTCTTC.

The CDR3 region is CASSRLQGADNSPLHF. The CDR3 nucleotides read TGCGCCAGCAGCAGATTACAGGGGGCAGATAATTCACCCCTCCACTTT. The genes are TRBV5-1 and TRBJ1-6, with TRBD1 matching over 9 bases. J was trimmed by 5 bases and V by 4 bases; bases with no gene match: 7. The CDR3 spans 16 residues. The germline V gene has CDR1 SGHRS and CDR2 YFSETQ.

The J gene is TRBJ2-1, the V gene TRBV10-3; TRBD1 agrees at 11 bases. Germline V gene sequence: CDR1 ENHRY, CDR2 SYGVKD. V lost 2 bases to trimming and J lost 6 bases; unmatched junction nucleotides: 12. The CDR3 extends over 18 amino acids. The CDR3 loop reads CAISEPTRTGGAFNEQFF. DNA of the CDR3: TGTGCCATCAGTGAGCCTACTAGGACAGGGGGCGCCTTCAATGAGCAGTTCTTC.

The sample holds a few counts of this clone. This chain links TRBV19 with TRBJ2-3; 9 nucleotides line up with TRBD2. The CDR3 is 16 amino acids. The germline V gene encodes CDR1 LNHDA and CDR2 SQIVND (reference sequence). Unmatched junction bases numbered 7, after V lost 5 bases and J lost 1 base. The CDR3 DNA reads TGTGCCAGTAGTCGGCCTAGCGGGAAGGGCACAGATACGCAGTATTTT. Translation: CASSRPSGKGTDTQYF.

The chain carries TRBV7-8 and TRBJ2-1, with 10 bases identical to TRBD2. J was trimmed by 11 bases and V by 5 bases; bases with no gene match: 12. The V gene's germline CDR1 is SGHVS and CDR2 FQNEAQ. This CDR3 comprises 15 residues. CDR3: CASSPTGGSGGKQFF. The CDR3 nucleotides are TGTGCCAGCAGCCCCACAGGGGGTAGCGGGGGGAAGCAGTTCTTC.